This is a list of T cell receptor beta chains from one sample in a study of graft-versus-host responses after intestinal transplantation. TCRdb's copy holds only in-frame clones and misses some; the assay was immunoSEQ multiplex PCR. The sample comprises 1,100 to 1,500 clones, approximately 87% of which are singletons, and around 7.6% rests with the top ten. The sequenced sample was PBMCs, obtained just over 32 days after intestinal transplant. These TCRs come from a human patient who received an intestinal transplant, so some T cells may come from the graft donor. The CDR3 runs from the conserved cysteine through the conserved F or W. Each record gives: CDR3 length, V gene, J gene, clone size, CDR3 protein. For some rows the clone size is stated as once, few or many, or as a class when expanded; others skip it.

15	TRBV6-4	TRBJ2-1	few	CASSDTSGGANEQFF
15	TRBV6-4	TRBJ2-3	.	CASSDLSGGTDTQYF
14	TRBV6-9	TRBJ1-5	.	CASSYSGPSQPQHF
15	TRBV5-1	TRBJ1-5	.	CASSLGGDSNQPQHF
13	TRBV21-1	TRBJ1-3	few	CASSKDSGNTIYF
11	TRBV20-1	TRBJ2-7	.	CSVPPAKEQYF
15	TRBV6-5	TRBJ2-4	.	CASTLEEPERNIQYF
12	TRBV4-3	TRBJ2-7	.	CASNRKTYEQYF
15	TRBV5-4	TRBJ2-5	.	CASSLDGTGEETQYF
14	TRBV6-5	TRBJ2-3	.	CASSGTGGADTQYF
13	TRBV28	TRBJ1-5	.	CASSRQGLQPQHF